The TCR beta chain under discussion was sequenced for a study of CD8 T cells in Susac syndrome. CDR1 and CDR2 from the germline V gene are SGHRS and YFSETQ. The V gene lost 4 bases and the J gene lost 0 bases, with 14 bases spanning the gap. This CDR3 contains 16 residues. With random hexamers, roughly 0.45 to 1 ug RNA was reverse transcribed. TCR beta CDR3 was amplified by immunoSEQ multiplex PCR. This amplification extended across 54 Vbeta and 13 Jbeta segments. TCRdb called the immunoSEQ multiplex PCR reads again in MiXCR, with one record for every CDR3 protein. The sample contains 180,000 or so distinct CDR3 sequences, around 95% of which appear only once. TCR beta sequencing was performed on blood CD8+ and CD4+ T cells. Isolation of CD8+ and CD4+ T cells was performed negatively, whereas enrichment of TEMRA cells was done by FACS.

The V gene is TRBV5-1, the J gene TRBJ2-1; the D is unclear. The specimen sequenced was CD4+ T cells from PBMCs. The clonotype originates from a human donor with multiple sclerosis. The CDR3 region has the DNA TGCGCCAGCAGCGAACAACAGCTAAGCTCCTACAATGAGCAGTTCTTC. It codes for CASSEQQLSSYNEQFF. The full variable domain, rest sourced from reference TRBV5-1 and TRBJ2-1, is KAGVTQTPRYLIKTRGQQVTLSCSPISGHRSVSWYQQTPGQGLQFLFEYFSETQRNKGNFPGRFSGRQFSNSRSEMNVSTLELGDSALYLCASSEQQLSSYNEQFFGPGTRLTVL.